This is a list of T cell receptor beta chains from one sample in a study of T cells in Graves' hyperthyroidism and ophthalmopathy. TCRdb passed the multiplex PCR reads through MiXCR, listing each CDR3 protein once. This sample has 300,000 to 500,000 distinct CDR3 sequences, with more than 13% found just once. The sequenced sample was blood. The receptors come from a man aged 50-59 years with Graves' ophthalmopathy. The CDR3 runs from the conserved cysteine through the conserved F or W. A D gene is named only where the DNA matches it firmly. Expanded clones get a size class; other rows say once, few or many, or leave the size out.

>many|TRBV29-1|NA|TRBJ1-4
TGCAGCGTTGAATGCCTGGCAGTTAATGAAAAACTGTTTTTT
CSVECLAVNEKLFF
>few|TRBV12-3/TRBV12-4|NA|TRBJ2-1
TGTGCCAGCAGCCGAGGGGGTGAGCAGTTCTTC
CASSRGGEQFF
>many|TRBV24-1|TRBD2|TRBJ2-3
TGTGCCACCAGTGATTCAGGGACTAGCGGGACATTTTGGACGCAGTATTTT
CATSDSGTSGTFWTQYF
>many|TRBV7-2|NA|TRBJ2-1
TGTGCCAGCAGCTTATATGGGGGAGCCTACTACAATGAGCAGTTCTTC
CASSLYGGAYYNEQFF
>NA|TRBV29-1|NA|TRBJ1-4
TGCAGCGTTGGGGGGTCAACTAATGAAAAACTGTTTTTT
CSVGGSTNEKLFF
>few|TRBV28|NA|TRBJ2-7
TGTGCCAGCAGTTTGGATCAGAACAAGCAGTACTTC
CASSLDQNKQYF
>few|TRBV13|TRBD2|TRBJ2-1
TGTGCCAGCAGCTTAGATACCCTTCGACGGGGGGGGGATGATGAGCAGTTCTTC
CASSLDTLRRGGDDEQFF
>NA|TRBV7-8|NA|TRBJ2-5
TGTGCCAGCAGCTTTCGGACGGGAGTGGGAGAGACCCAGTACTTC
CASSFRTGVGETQYF
>NA|TRBV29-1|NA|TRBJ1-3
TGCAGCGTTGAGGCCAGGATCTCTGGAAACACCATATATTTT
CSVEARISGNTIYF
>many|TRBV29-1|NA|TRBJ2-1
TGCAGCGTTGATATCTGGGGGTCGTACAATGAGCAGTTCTTC
CSVDIWGSYNEQFF
>few|TRBV7-9|NA|TRBJ2-3
TGTGCCAGCATCGCAGCACGGTTAACAGATACGCAGTATTTT
CASIAARLTDTQYF
>many|TRBV6-2/TRBV6-3|TRBD2|TRBJ2-1
TGTGCCAGCAGTTTTCTAGCGGGAGATACTGTACGGGGTGAGCAGTTCTTC
CASSFLAGDTVRGEQFF
>NA|TRBV19|NA|TRBJ2-1
TGTGTCGCACGGCAAACAGGGTTTCTTGAGCAGTTCTTC
CVARQTGFLEQFF
>many|TRBV24-1|NA|TRBJ2-7
TGTGCCCCCAAATGGTGGGGGCAAAAAGCCCTCCTACGACGTCAGTACTTC
CAPKWWGQKALLRRQYF
>few|TRBV29-1|TRBD1|TRBJ1-2
TGCAGCATCGGGACAGGAGTTAACTATGGCTACACCTTC
CSIGTGVNYGYTF
>NA|TRBV6-1|NA|TRBJ1-1
TGTGCCAGCAGTGTGAAGGTGAACACTGAAGCTTTCTTT
CASSVKVNTEAFF
>many|TRBV20-1|TRBD2|TRBJ2-5
TGCAGTGCAACGCAGGATGGCAGAACTTTAGCGGGATTATACCAAGAGACCCAGTACTTC
CSATQDGRTLAGLYQETQYF
>many|TRBV28|NA|TRBJ2-1
TGTGCCAGCAGTGAATCGAGAGGGCGGTCCTACAATGAGCAGTTCTTC
CASSESRGRSYNEQFF
>many|TRBV12-3/TRBV12-4|NA|TRBJ2-1
TGTGCCAGCAGTTTCAGGCATGAGCAGTTCTTC
CASSFRHEQFF
>NA|TRBV12-3/TRBV12-4|NA|TRBJ2-7
TGTGCCAGCAGTCTCCAGGGGCCGAACACCTACGAGCAGTACTTC
CASSLQGPNTYEQYF
>many|TRBV24-1|NA|TRBJ2-7
TGTGCCACCAGGGACCACGCCTCCTACGAGCAGTACTTC
CATRDHASYEQYF
>few|TRBV3-1|NA|TRBJ2-5
TGTGCCAGCAGCCAAGAACTCCAGACCCAGTACTTC
CASSQELQTQYF
>NA|TRBV4-1|NA|TRBJ2-5
TGCGCCAGCAGCCAAGAAACAGTGCAATTGACCCAGTACTTC
CASSQETVQLTQYF
>NA|TRBV20-1|TRBD1|TRBJ1-1
TGCAGTGCTAGAGGTCAACAGGGGGCCCTGGGGGCTTTCTTT
CSARGQQGALGAFF
>NA|TRBV12-3/TRBV12-4|TRBD1|TRBJ1-6
TGTGCCAGCAGTTTAATTAATCCGGGACAGGGTTCCTCACCCCTCCACTTT
CASSLINPGQGSSPLHF
>many|TRBV5-5|TRBD2|TRBJ2-2
TGTGCCAGCAGCTTGGATAGCGGGAGGGCCGCCGGGGAGCTGTTTTTT
CASSLDSGRAAGELFF
>many|TRBV24-1|TRBD1|TRBJ2-5
TGTGCCACCAGCCCCGAAAGGGGACAGAATAACGAAGAGACCCAGTACTTC
CATSPERGQNNEETQYF
>NA|TRBV12-3/TRBV12-4|NA|TRBJ1-3
TGTGCCAGCAGGTTGAGCTCTGGAAACACCATATATTTT
CASRLSSGNTIYF
>few|TRBV24-1|NA|TRBJ2-7
TGTGCCACCAGCGAGACAGGACGCTCCTACGAGCAGTACTTC
CATSETGRSYEQYF
>many|TRBV28|NA|TRBJ1-2
TGTGCCAGCAGTTTCACAAGAACAAAGTATGGCTACACCTTC
CASSFTRTKYGYTF
>many|TRBV28|NA|TRBJ2-7
TGTGCCAGCAGCGAAGGAGGGACGTTATACTACGAGCAGTACTTC
CASSEGGTLYYEQYF
>many|TRBV29-1|NA|TRBJ1-2
TGCAGCGTTGACTTAAATAATAATCGCTATGGCTACACCTTC
CSVDLNNNRYGYTF
>NA|TRBV3-1|NA|TRBJ2-7
TGTGCCAGCAGCCCCCAGGGATACTACGAGCAGTACTTC
CASSPQGYYEQYF
>many|TRBV5-5|NA|TRBJ1-1
TGTGCCAGCAGCTTACATCGACAGTCCACGGGACTGAACACTGAAGCTTTCTTT
CASSLHRQSTGLNTEAFF
>few|TRBV20-1|TRBD2|TRBJ2-3
TGCAGTGCCAAAGCGGGAGGGCCGTCAGATACGCAGTATTTT
CSAKAGGPSDTQYF
>many|TRBV2|NA|TRBJ1-5
TGTGCCAGCAGTGGGCCTTTACCCCATCAGCCCCAGCATTTT
CASSGPLPHQPQHF
>few|TRBV4-1|NA|TRBJ2-7
TGCGCCAGCAGCCAAATTGGGTTCCGAAGAAGCTCCTACGAGCAGTACTTC
CASSQIGFRRSSYEQYF
>many|TRBV6-2/TRBV6-3|NA|TRBJ2-1
TGTGCCAGCAGTCCCTTCGGGGCAGGCTCCTACAATGAGCAGTTCTTC
CASSPFGAGSYNEQFF
>many|TRBV2|NA|TRBJ2-3
TGTGCCAGCAGTGTCCGCAGGGCCTCTGCTAGCACAGATACGCAGTATTTT
CASSVRRASASTDTQYF
>NA|TRBV5-5|NA|TRBJ2-1
TGTGCCAGCAGCGCTAGTAATGAGCAGTTCTTC
CASSASNEQFF
>few|TRBV27|NA|TRBJ2-2
TGTGCCAGCAGTTTATTTGCTTTTGGGGAGAGGGCCGGGGAGCTGTTTTTT
CASSLFAFGERAGELFF
>few|TRBV10-1|TRBD2|TRBJ2-1
TGCGCCAGCAGTGAAAAACCAGCGGGAGGGCCCAATGAGCAGTTCTTC
CASSEKPAGGPNEQFF
>NA|TRBV15|TRBD1|TRBJ1-1
TGTGCCACCAGCATAGACAGGGAGGGCACTGAAGCTTTCTTT
CATSIDREGTEAFF
>many|TRBV3-1|TRBD2|TRBJ2-3
TGTGCCAGCAGCCAAGTTAACCGACTAGCGGGACACACAGATACGCAGTATTTT
CASSQVNRLAGHTDTQYF
>few|TRBV29-1|TRBD2|TRBJ2-3
TGCAGCGCCCGACTAGCGGGCGTGGGAGATACGCAGTATTTT
CSARLAGVGDTQYF
>many|TRBV30|TRBD1|TRBJ1-2
TGTGCCTGGAGTGTACAGTTGACAGGGGTGGGCTACACCTTC
CAWSVQLTGVGYTF
>NA|TRBV3-1|NA|TRBJ2-5
TGTGCCAGCAGCGGGGTATACGACGTCCGGAAAGGAGAAGAGACCCAGTACTTC
CASSGVYDVRKGEETQYF
>NA|TRBV2|TRBD2|TRBJ2-7
TGTGCCAGCAGTGAATCAAGGACCCTCACTCAGCGGGGGCAGTACTTC
CASSESRTLTQRGQYF
>NA|TRBV27|TRBD2|TRBJ2-7
TGTGCCAGCAGTTTGACTAGCGTGGACTACGAGCAGTACTTC
CASSLTSVDYEQYF
>many|TRBV2|TRBD2|TRBJ2-3
TGTGCCAGCAGTGAACAGCTAGCGGGATTCACAGATACGCAGTATTTT
CASSEQLAGFTDTQYF